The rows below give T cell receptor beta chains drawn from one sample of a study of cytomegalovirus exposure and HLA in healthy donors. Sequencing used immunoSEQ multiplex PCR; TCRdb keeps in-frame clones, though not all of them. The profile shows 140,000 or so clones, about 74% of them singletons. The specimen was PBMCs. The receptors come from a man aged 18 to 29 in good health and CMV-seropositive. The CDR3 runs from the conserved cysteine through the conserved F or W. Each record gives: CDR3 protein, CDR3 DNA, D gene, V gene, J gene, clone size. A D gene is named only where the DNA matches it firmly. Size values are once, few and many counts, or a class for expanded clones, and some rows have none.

CDR3: CASSEARADTQYF
DNA: TGTGCCAGCAGTGAAGCACGGGCAGATACGCAGTATTTT
D: .
V: TRBV6-1
J: TRBJ2-3
size: few

CDR3: CASSPDRDNTGELFF
DNA: TGTGCCAGCAGTCCGGACAGGGATAACACCGGGGAGCTGTTTTTT
D: TRBD1
V: TRBV6-1
J: TRBJ2-2
size: once

CDR3: CASSLRGLIGDTIYF
DNA: TGTGCCAGCAGTTTGCGGGGCTTGATCGGGGACACCATATATTTT
D: .
V: TRBV27
J: TRBJ1-3
size: few

CDR3: CASSSDRASGNTIYF
DNA: TGTGCCAGCAGCTCCGACAGAGCCTCTGGAAACACCATATATTTT
D: .
V: TRBV28
J: TRBJ1-3
size: .

CDR3: CASSLASGRSTDTQYF
DNA: TGCGCCAGCAGCTTGGCGAGCGGGAGAAGCACAGATACGCAGTATTTT
D: TRBD2
V: TRBV5-1
J: TRBJ2-3
size: .

CDR3: CASSPIEVEQPQHF
DNA: TGTGCCAGCTCACCAATAGAGGTGGAGCAGCCCCAGCATTTT
D: .
V: TRBV18
J: TRBJ1-5
size: .

CDR3: CAIRGQNSPLHF
DNA: TGTGCCATCAGGGGACAGAATTCACCCCTCCACTTT
D: TRBD1
V: TRBV10-3
J: TRBJ1-6
size: .

CDR3: CASSPGQGGQPQHF
DNA: TGCGCCAGCAGCCCCGGACAGGGCGGACAGCCCCAGCATTTT
D: TRBD1
V: TRBV4-1
J: TRBJ1-5
size: .

CDR3: CASSPLAGGFGELFF
DNA: TGTGCCAGCAGTCCACTAGCGGGAGGATTCGGGGAGCTGTTTTTT
D: TRBD2
V: TRBV27
J: TRBJ2-2
size: .

CDR3: CASGRHKIYEQYF
DNA: TGTGCCAGCGGCCGACACAAGATCTACGAGCAGTACTTC
D: .
V: TRBV27
J: TRBJ2-7
size: few